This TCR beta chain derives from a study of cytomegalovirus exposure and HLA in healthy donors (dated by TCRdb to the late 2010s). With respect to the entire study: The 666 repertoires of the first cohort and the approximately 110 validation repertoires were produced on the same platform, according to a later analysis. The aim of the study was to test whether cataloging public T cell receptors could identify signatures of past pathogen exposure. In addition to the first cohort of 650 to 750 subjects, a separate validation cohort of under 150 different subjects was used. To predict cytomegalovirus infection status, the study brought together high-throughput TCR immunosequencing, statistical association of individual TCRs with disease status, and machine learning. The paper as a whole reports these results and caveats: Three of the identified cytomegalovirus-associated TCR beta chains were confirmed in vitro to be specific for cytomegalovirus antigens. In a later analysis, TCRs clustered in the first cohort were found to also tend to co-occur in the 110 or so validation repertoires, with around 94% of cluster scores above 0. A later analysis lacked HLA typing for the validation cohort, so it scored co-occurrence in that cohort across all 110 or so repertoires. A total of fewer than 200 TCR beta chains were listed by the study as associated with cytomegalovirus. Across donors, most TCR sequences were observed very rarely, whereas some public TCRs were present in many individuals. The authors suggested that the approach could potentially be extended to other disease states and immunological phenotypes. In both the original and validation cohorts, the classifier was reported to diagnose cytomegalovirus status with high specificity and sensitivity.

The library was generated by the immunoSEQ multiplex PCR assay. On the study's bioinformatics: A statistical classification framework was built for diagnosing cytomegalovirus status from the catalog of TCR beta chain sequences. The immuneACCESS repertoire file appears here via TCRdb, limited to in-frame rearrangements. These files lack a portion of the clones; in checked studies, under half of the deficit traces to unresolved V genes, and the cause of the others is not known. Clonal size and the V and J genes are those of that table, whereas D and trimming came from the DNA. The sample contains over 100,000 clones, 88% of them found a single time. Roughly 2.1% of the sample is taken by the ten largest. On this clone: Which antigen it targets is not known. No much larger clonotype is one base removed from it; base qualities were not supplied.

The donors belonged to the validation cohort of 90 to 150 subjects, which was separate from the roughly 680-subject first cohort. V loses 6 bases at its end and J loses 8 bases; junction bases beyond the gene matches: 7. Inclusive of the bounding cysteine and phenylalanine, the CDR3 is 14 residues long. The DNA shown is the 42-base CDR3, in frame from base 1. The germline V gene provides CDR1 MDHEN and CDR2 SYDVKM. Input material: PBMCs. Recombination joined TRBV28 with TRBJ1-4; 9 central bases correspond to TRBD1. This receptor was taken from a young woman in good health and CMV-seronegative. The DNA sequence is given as TGTGCCAGCAGCCTGACAGGGGGGTACGAAAAACTGTTTTTT. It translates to CASSLTGGYEKLFF.